The 28 T cell receptor beta chains below all came from one sample that was sequenced in a study of blood T cell repertoires in COVID-19. TCRdb's copy holds only in-frame clones and misses some; the assay was immunoSEQ multiplex PCR. The sample yields around 450,000 clones, roughly 87% seen once. Source material: PBMCs or T cells enriched from blood (not recorded which). The receptors come from a woman aged 18-29 years who had recovered from COVID-19.

V usage is TRBV10-2 and J usage is TRBJ2-5; 9 nucleotides agree with TRBD2. Germline V gene sequence: CDR1 WSHSY, CDR2 SAAADI. CDR3 length: 13 amino acids. Germline trimming cut 8 bases from V and 5 bases from J; bases unmatched to any gene: 6. The CDR3 loop reads CASVGGGGETQYF. CDR3 nucleotide sequence: TGCGCCAGCGTGGGCGGGGGGGGCGAGACCCAGTACTTC.

This clone was counted a few times. The chain joins TRBV10-3 to TRBJ2-7, with 8 nucleotides matching TRBD2. V was clipped by 8 bases and J by 6 bases; unmatched bases: 3. Germline loops: CDR1 ENHRY, CDR2 SYGVKD. This CDR3 has 11 residues. The CDR3 reads CAIGAGGEQYF. For the CDR3, the DNA is TGTGCCATCGGGGCGGGGGGCGAGCAGTACTTC.

This clone was seen more than once but under ten times. This chain connects TRBV20-1 to TRBJ2-3; D gene uncertain. The CDR3 contains 11 residues. V was trimmed by 5 bases and J by 5 bases, leaving 8 bases between them. CDR1 is DFQATT, CDR2 SNEGSKA, per germline (reference sequence). CDR3 coding DNA: TGCAGTGCTGATTCCAGAGATACGCAGTATTTT. Protein: CSADSRDTQYF.

This chain connects TRBV28 to TRBJ1-5; no clear D gene. V lost 3 bases and J lost 0, with 6 bases in between. Germline V gene sequence: CDR1 MDHEN, CDR2 SYDVKM. The CDR3 extends over 14 amino acids. The CDR3 nucleotides are TGTGCCAGCAGTTTCGGGGATAGCAATCAGCCCCAGCATTTT. It translates to CASSFGDSNQPQHF. The full variable domain, in which reference TRBV28 and TRBJ1-5 provide the parts outside the CDR3, is DVKVTQSSRYLVKRTGEKVFLECVQDMDHENMFWYRQDPGLGLRLIYFSYDVKMKEKGDIPEGYSVSREKKERFSLILESASTNQTSMYLCASSFGDSNQPQHFGDGTRLSIL.

This clone was recorded only once. V usage is TRBV27 and J usage is TRBJ2-3, with TRBD1 matching over 7 bases. V shed 5 bases and J 1 base; nucleotides not matched to a gene: 12. CDR3 length equals 17 residues. Looked up from germline, CDR1 is MNHEY and CDR2 is SMNVEV (reference sequence). CDR3 amino acids: CASSATKRGPGTDTQYF. The CDR3 coding sequence is TGTGCCAGCAGTGCGACCAAAAGGGGGCCTGGCACAGATACGCAGTATTTT.

The chain recombines TRBV28 with TRBJ2-7; 7 positions match TRBD1. This CDR3 comprises 14 residues. J lost 5 bases, V lost 6 bases, and 10 bases had no gene match. CDR1 is MDHEN and CDR2 is SYDVKM in the germline V gene. CDR3 amino acids: CASRPGQNFDEQYF. The CDR3 DNA reads as TGTGCCAGCAGACCGGGACAGAATTTCGACGAGCAGTACTTC.

The chain combines TRBV7-9 with TRBJ1-2; D not certain. This CDR3 comprises 15 residues. Trimming removed 2 bases from V and 4 bases from J, with 14 bases in between. Per the germline V gene, CDR1 is SEHNR and CDR2 is FQNEAQ (reference sequence). This CDR3 reads CASSLMGFGGYGYTF. Written as DNA, the CDR3 is TGTGCCAGCAGCTTAATGGGTTTTGGCGGCTATGGCTACACCTTC. The variable domain in full, completed from reference TRBV7-9 and TRBJ1-2, reads DTGVSQNPRHKITKRGQNVTFRCDPISEHNRLYWYRQTLGQGPEFLTYFQNEAQLEKSRLLSDRFSAERPKGSFSTLEIQRTEQGDSAMYLCASSLMGFGGYGYTFGSGTRLTVV.

The V and J genes are TRBV18 and TRBJ1-4, with D uncertain. Germline V CDR1 and CDR2: KGHSH, LQKENI. Trimming took 5 bases from V and 7 from J, leaving 17 bases between them. CDR3 length: 15 amino acids. CDR3 amino acids: CASSTGPGKGEKLFF. The DNA of the CDR3 is TGTGCCAGCTCAACCGGACCGGGGAAGGGTGAAAAACTGTTTTTT.

The V and J genes are TRBV19 and TRBJ1-1; weak D call: TRBD1 (5 bases). V was trimmed by 4 bases and J by 0 bases, leaving 15 bases between them. This CDR3 region has 16 residues. Germline CDR1 LNHDA, CDR2 SQIVND (reference sequence). The CDR3 spells CASSSGRTLMNTEAFF. In DNA form, the CDR3 reads TGTGCCAGTAGTAGCGGACGGACACTCATGAACACTGAAGCTTTCTTT.

The J gene is TRBJ2-1, the V gene TRBV23-1; D is unclear. TRBV23-1 is annotated as an ORF whose role is uncertain. V lost 0 bases and J lost 1, with 13 bases in between. The CDR3 runs 17 residues. CDR3 in amino acids: CASSQSVGLQSYNEQFF. The DNA for the CDR3 is TGCGCCAGCAGTCAATCGGTGGGCCTACAGTCCTACAATGAGCAGTTCTTC.

In this sample, this clone turned up a few times. CDR3 amino acids: CAIGGPRSSYNSPLHF. The CDR3 coding sequence is TGTGCCATCGGTGGACCGAGGAGCTCCTATAATTCACCCCTCCACTTT. J is TRBJ1-6 and V is TRBV10-3; D ambiguous. There are 16 residues in the CDR3. V dropped 8 bases and J dropped 0 bases, with 14 bases sitting between them. Germline V gene sequence: CDR1 ENHRY, CDR2 SYGVKD.

The chain joins TRBV2 to TRBJ1-6; 7 bases are shared with TRBD1. The CDR3 has 15 residues. The germline V gene has CDR1 SNHLY and CDR2 FYNNEI. Trimming at V came to 7 bases and at J to 8 bases, leaving 11 bases not matched to a gene. The CDR3 sequence: CASTLRDSGHSPLHF. The CDR3 nucleotides are TGTGCCAGCACCCTCCGGGACAGCGGGCATTCACCCCTCCACTTT. Together with reference TRBV2 and TRBJ1-6, the CDR3 gives the full variable domain: EPEVTQTPSHQVTQMGQEVILRCVPISNHLYFYWYRQILGQKVEFLVSFYNNEISEKSEIFDDQFSVERPDGSNFTLKIRSTKLEDSAMYFCASTLRDSGHSPLHFGNGTRLTVT.

V and J are TRBV7-2 and TRBJ2-1, with 13 bases identical to TRBD2. V gave up 5 bases and J gave up 10 bases; unmatched junction bases: 8. The CDR3 contains 15 residues. Germline CDR1 and CDR2: SGHTA and FQGNSA. This CDR3 is CASSLNGLAGDEQFF. The CDR3 bases are TGTGCCAGCAGCCTTAACGGACTAGCGGGGGACGAGCAGTTCTTC.

This clone was seen many times. The chain combines TRBV7-9 with TRBJ1-1; D is ambiguous. Germline V CDR1 and CDR2: SEHNR, FQNEAQ (reference sequence). Trimming removed 1 base from V and 7 bases from J, with 10 bases in between. There are 13 residues in the CDR3. The CDR3 sequence: CASSLGSGIEAFF. The CDR3 nucleotides read TGTGCCAGCAGCTTAGGTTCCGGGATTGAAGCTTTCTTT.

CDR3 loop: CAISESKSGQGTDGYTF. The CDR3 DNA follows: TGTGCCATCAGTGAGTCGAAATCGGGACAGGGAACGGATGGCTACACCTTC. The chain carries TRBV10-3 and TRBJ1-2, with 9 bases that match TRBD1. CDR3 length: 17 amino acids. Looked up from germline, CDR1 is ENHRY and CDR2 is SYGVKD. The J segment lost 6 bases and the V segment lost 0 bases, leaving 11 bases of the junction unmatched.

As DNA, the CDR3 is TGTGCCAGCAGCTTGTTAGGTGGGACAGGGTCGAGTGATGGCTACACCTTC. The encoded protein is CASSLLGGTGSSDGYTF. The chain recombines TRBV5-6 with TRBJ1-2; TRBD1 matches at 9 bases. The germline V gene encodes CDR1 SGHDT and CDR2 YYEEEE. J lost 6 bases, V lost 1 base, and 13 bases had no gene match. The CDR3 runs 17 residues.

V gene TRBV6-1 combines with J gene TRBJ2-3; a possible D gene is TRBD2 (7 bases). CDR1 and CDR2 (germline): MNHNS, SASEGT. CDR3 size: 16 residues. V was clipped by 4 bases and J by 1 base, with 15 bases between them. The CDR3 region has the DNA TGTGCCAGCAGTGGTGGGGGGGCGGAAGGCACAGATACGCAGTATTTT. Its protein is CASSGGGAEGTDTQYF.

This clone came up once. The rearrangement links TRBV12-3 or TRBV12-4 to TRBJ1-2; no reliable D call. V was pared by 4 bases and J by 6 bases, with 9 bases between. The CDR3 runs 12 residues. The CDR3 region is CASSYIFDGYTF. DNA for the CDR3: TGTGCCAGCAGTTATATCTTCGATGGCTACACCTTC.

This chain uses TRBV5-1 with TRBJ1-2; D is undetermined. V was pared by 7 bases and J by 3 bases, with 13 bases between. Germline V lookup: CDR1 SGHRS, CDR2 YFSETQ. The CDR3 is made up of 13 amino acids. The CDR3 reads CASPPPSYYGYTF. The CDR3 bases are TGCGCCAGCCCCCCCCCTTCTTACTATGGCTACACCTTC.

The chain combines TRBV2 with TRBJ2-1, with 11 bases matching TRBD1. Germline values: CDR1 SNHLY, CDR2 FYNNEI. The CDR3 is 17 residues long. After removal of 5 bases from V and 11 bases from J, the junction contained 17 bases not matched to a gene. The CDR3 DNA reads as TGTGCCAGCAGTCCGACGGTAACCGGCGGACAGGGGGCAAAGCAGTTCTTC. Protein: CASSPTVTGGQGAKQFF. The whole variable domain, remainder taken from reference TRBV2 and TRBJ2-1, is EPEVTQTPSHQVTQMGQEVILRCVPISNHLYFYWYRQILGQKVEFLVSFYNNEISEKSEIFDDQFSVERPDGSNFTLKIRSTKLEDSAMYFCASSPTVTGGQGAKQFFGPGTRLTVL.

The chain is built from TRBV19 and TRBJ2-7; the D is unclear. Germline values: CDR1 LNHDA, CDR2 SQIVND (reference sequence). CDR3 length: 17 amino acids. Deletions cut 1 base from V and 3 bases from J, with 19 bases between. The CDR3 reads CASSIAGTVDVLYEQYF. The CDR3 nucleotides read TGTGCCAGTAGTATAGCCGGCACAGTCGACGTCCTCTACGAGCAGTACTTC.

V gene TRBV28 combines with J gene TRBJ1-1; 7 nucleotides line up with TRBD1. Germline loops: CDR1 MDHEN, CDR2 SYDVKM. The CDR3 runs 13 residues. V lost 5 bases and J lost 7; bases outside the gene matches: 7. The CDR3 DNA reads TGTGCCAGCAGTCTAAGACAGGGAAATGAAGCTTTCTTT. Its translation is CASSLRQGNEAFF.

The chain links TRBV5-6 to TRBJ1-4; 8 bases align to TRBD1. V shed 1 base and J 4 bases; nucleotides not matched to a gene: 6. This CDR3 is built from 16 residues. Germline V lookup: CDR1 SGHDT, CDR2 YYEEEE. The CDR3 DNA is TGTGCCAGCAGCTTGTGGGGGACAGGAGTTAATGAAAAACTGTTTTTT. It codes for CASSLWGTGVNEKLFF.

The V call is TRBV10-2, the J call TRBJ1-2; no clear D. Germline V CDR1 and CDR2: WSHSY, SAAADI. The CDR3 has 13 residues. Trimming removed 0 bases at V and 7 bases at J, with 9 bases between. CDR3 in amino acids: CASSESWAPGYTF. The CDR3 nucleotides read TGCGCCAGCAGTGAGTCGTGGGCTCCTGGCTACACCTTC.

V is TRBV10-3 and J is TRBJ2-1, with a weak D call TRBD1 (6 bases). Trimming took 2 bases from V and 2 from J, leaving 10 bases between them. This CDR3 spans 15 amino acids. Looked up from germline, CDR1 is ENHRY and CDR2 is SYGVKD. The CDR3: CAISEGGRAYNEQFF. The CDR3 DNA is TGTGCCATCAGTGAGGGGGGCAGGGCCTACAATGAGCAGTTCTTC.

The chain combines TRBV2 with TRBJ2-1; TRBD2 agrees at 11 bases. Germline V gives CDR1 SNHLY, CDR2 FYNNEI. Unmatched junction bases numbered 5, after V lost 6 bases and J lost 4 bases. The CDR3 extends over 15 amino acids. The CDR3 DNA sequence: TGTGCCAGCAGACCGGGACTAGCGGTTTACAATGAGCAGTTCTTC. Protein product: CASRPGLAVYNEQFF.

The rearrangement links TRBV2 to TRBJ2-1; D gene uncertain. The CDR3 runs to 8 residues. Trimming shortened V by 3 bases and J by 14 bases, and 2 bases separated the two germline ends. Germline loops: CDR1 SNHLY, CDR2 FYNNEI. This CDR3 reads CASSDEFF. CDR3 DNA sequence: TGTGCCAGCAGTGACGAGTTCTTC.

The chain uses TRBV5-4 and TRBJ1-2; 8 bases match TRBD1. J was trimmed by 3 bases and V by 4 bases; bases with no gene match: 11. The V gene's germline CDR1 is SGHNT and CDR2 YYREEE (reference sequence). CDR3 length: 16 residues. The DNA of the CDR3 is TGTGCCAGCAGCGCAGCCCTACAGGGGGGGGACTATGGCTACACCTTC. Encoded protein: CASSAALQGGDYGYTF.